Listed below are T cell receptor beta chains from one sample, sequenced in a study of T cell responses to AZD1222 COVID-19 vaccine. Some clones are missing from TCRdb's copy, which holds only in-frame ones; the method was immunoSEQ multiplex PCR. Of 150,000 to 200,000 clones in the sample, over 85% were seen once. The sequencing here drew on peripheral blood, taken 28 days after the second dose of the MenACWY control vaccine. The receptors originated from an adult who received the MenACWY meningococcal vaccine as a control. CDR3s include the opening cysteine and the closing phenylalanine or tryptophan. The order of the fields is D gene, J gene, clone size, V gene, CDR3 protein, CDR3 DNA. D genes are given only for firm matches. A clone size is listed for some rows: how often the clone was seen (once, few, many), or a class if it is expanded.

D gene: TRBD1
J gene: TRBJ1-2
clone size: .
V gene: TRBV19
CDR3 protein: CASSIGTGAFNYGYTF
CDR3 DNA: TGTGCCAGTAGTATCGGGACAGGGGCGTTTAACTATGGCTACACCTTC

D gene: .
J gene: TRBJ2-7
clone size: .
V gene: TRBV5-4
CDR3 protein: CASRQDKPYYEQYF
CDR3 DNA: TGTGCCAGCAGACAGGACAAACCCTACTACGAGCAGTACTTC

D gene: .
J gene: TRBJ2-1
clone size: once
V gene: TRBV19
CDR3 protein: CASSIGYPGYNEQFF
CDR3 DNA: TGTGCCAGTAGTATCGGCTACCCGGGGTACAATGAGCAGTTCTTC

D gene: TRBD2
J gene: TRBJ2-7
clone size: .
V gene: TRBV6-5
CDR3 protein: CASLYGRGPYEQYF
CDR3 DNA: TGTGCCAGCCTATATGGGAGGGGCCCCTACGAGCAGTACTTC

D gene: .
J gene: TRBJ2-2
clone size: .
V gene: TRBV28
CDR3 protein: CASRTMLGWGAAGELFF
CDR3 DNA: TGTGCCAGCAGGACCATGTTGGGGTGGGGAGCGGCCGGGGAGCTGTTTTTT

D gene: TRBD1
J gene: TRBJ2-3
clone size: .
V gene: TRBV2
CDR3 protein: CASSPEDRVTDTQYF
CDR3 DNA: TGTGCCAGCAGTCCTGAGGACAGGGTCACAGATACGCAGTATTTT

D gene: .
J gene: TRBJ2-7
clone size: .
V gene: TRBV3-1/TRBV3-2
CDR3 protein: CASSQDAAYEQYF
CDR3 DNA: TGTGCCAGCAGCCAAGATGCTGCGTACGAGCAGTACTTC

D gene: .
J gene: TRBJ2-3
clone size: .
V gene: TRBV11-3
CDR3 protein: CASSRTRGGNTQYF
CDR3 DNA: TGTGCCAGCAGCCGCACCAGGGGGGGGAATACGCAGTATTTT

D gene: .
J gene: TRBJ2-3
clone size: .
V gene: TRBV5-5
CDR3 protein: CASSLGFTDTQYF
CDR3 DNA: TGTGCCAGCAGCTTGGGATTCACAGATACGCAGTATTTT

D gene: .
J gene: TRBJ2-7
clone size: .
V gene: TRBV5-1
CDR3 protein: CASSLQPTSYEQYF
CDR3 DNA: TGCGCCAGCAGCTTACAACCGACTTCCTACGAGCAGTACTTC

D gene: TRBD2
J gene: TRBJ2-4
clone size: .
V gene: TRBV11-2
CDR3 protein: CASGRGGKNIQYF
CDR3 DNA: TGTGCCAGCGGGCGGGGGGGCAAAAACATTCAGTACTTC

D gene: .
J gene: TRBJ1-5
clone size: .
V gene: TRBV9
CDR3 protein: CASSVGSNQPQHF
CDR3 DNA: TGTGCCAGCAGCGTGGGGAGTAATCAGCCCCAGCATTTT

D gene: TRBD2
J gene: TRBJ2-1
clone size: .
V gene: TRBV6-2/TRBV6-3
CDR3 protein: CASSWHLAGDEQFF
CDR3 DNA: TGTGCCAGCAGTTGGCACTTAGCGGGAGATGAGCAGTTCTTC

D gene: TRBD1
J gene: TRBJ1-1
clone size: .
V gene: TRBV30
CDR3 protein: CAWSAGGATEAFF
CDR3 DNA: TGTGCCTGGAGTGCAGGGGGGGCCACTGAAGCTTTCTTT

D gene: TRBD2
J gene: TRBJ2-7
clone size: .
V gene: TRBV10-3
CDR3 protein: CAISDTTSGRDLTYEQYF
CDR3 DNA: TGTGCCATCAGTGACACAACTAGCGGGAGGGATCTCACCTACGAGCAGTACTTC

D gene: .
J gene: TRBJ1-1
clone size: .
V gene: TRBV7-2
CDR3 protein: CASSQRTYSLRNTEAFF
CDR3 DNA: TGTGCCAGCAGCCAGAGGACTTACTCTTTGAGGAACACTGAAGCTTTCTTT

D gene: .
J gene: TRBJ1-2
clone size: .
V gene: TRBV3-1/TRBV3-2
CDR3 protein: CASSQSLGGYTF
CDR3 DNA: TGTGCCAGCAGCCAATCCCTCGGGGGCTACACCTTC

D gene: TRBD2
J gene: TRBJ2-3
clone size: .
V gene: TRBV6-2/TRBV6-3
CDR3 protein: CASSYGREVDTQYF
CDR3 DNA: TGTGCCAGCAGTTACGGGAGGGAGGTAGATACGCAGTATTTT

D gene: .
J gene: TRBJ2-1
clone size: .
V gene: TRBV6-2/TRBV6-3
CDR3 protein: CASTPGGTGSYNEQFF
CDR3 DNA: TGTGCCAGCACCCCTGGAGGGACTGGCTCCTACAATGAGCAGTTCTTC

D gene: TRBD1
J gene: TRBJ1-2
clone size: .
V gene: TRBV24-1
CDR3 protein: CATSDWTGGSYGYTF
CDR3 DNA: TGTGCCACCAGTGATTGGACAGGGGGATCTTATGGCTACACCTTC

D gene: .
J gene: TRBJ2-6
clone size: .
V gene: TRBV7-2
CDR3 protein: CASSLVGRAGANVLTF
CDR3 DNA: TGTGCCAGCAGCTTAGTTGGCAGGGCTGGGGCCAACGTCCTGACTTTC

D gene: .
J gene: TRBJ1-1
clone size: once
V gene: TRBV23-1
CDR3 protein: CASSHDRLNTEAFF
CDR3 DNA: TGCGCCAGCAGTCACGACAGGCTCAACACTGAAGCTTTCTTT

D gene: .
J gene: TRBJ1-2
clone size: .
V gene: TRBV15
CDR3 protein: CATSSDITSSRLGYTF
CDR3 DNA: TGTGCCACCAGCAGCGATATAACTTCCTCGAGGTTAGGCTACACCTTC

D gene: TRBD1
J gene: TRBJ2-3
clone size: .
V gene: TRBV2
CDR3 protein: CASSPTGAATDTQYF
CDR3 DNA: TGTGCCAGCAGTCCTACAGGGGCTGCCACAGATACGCAGTATTTT

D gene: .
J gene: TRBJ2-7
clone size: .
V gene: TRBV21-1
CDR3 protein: CASSRGQVPPYEQYF
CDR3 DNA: TGTGCCAGCAGCCGAGGACAGGTCCCGCCCTACGAGCAGTACTTC

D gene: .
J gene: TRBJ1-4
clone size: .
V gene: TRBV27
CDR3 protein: CASSVRRGVNEKLFF
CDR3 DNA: TGTGCCAGCAGTGTTAGACGGGGGGTTAATGAAAAACTGTTTTTT

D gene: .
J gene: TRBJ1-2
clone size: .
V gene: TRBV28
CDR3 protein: CASTGVGGGNYGYTF
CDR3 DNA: TGTGCCAGCACGGGCGTGGGGGGGGGTAACTATGGCTACACCTTC

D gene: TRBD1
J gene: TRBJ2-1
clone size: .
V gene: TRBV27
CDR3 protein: CASSPLSRRDRGRNEQFF
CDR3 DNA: TGTGCCAGCAGCCCTCTCTCTCGACGGGACAGGGGAAGGAATGAGCAGTTCTTC

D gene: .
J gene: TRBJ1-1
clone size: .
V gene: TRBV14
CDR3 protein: CASSRDLNGGEAFF
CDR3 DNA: TGTGCCAGCAGCCGGGACCTCAATGGAGGTGAAGCTTTCTTT

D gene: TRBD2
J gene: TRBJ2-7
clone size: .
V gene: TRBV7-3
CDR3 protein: CASSLRGRGLPPLKRF
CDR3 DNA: TGTGCCAGCAGCTTAAGGGGGAGGGGACTACCACCTCTTAAGCGTTTC

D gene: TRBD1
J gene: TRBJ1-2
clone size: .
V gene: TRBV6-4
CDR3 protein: CASSEGTGPSEGYTF
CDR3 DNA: TGTGCCAGCAGTGAGGGGACAGGGCCGTCGGAAGGCTACACCTTC

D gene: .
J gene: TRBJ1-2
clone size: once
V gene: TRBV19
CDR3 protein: CASSVQGTSNQGYTF
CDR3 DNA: TGTGCCAGTAGTGTACAGGGTACGTCAAACCAGGGCTACACCTTC

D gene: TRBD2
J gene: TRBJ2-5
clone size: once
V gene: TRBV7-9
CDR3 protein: CASSFSGRGETQYF
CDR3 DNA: TGTGCCAGCAGCTTTAGCGGGAGGGGAGAGACCCAGTACTTC

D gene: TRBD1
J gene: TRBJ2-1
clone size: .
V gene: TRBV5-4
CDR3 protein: CASSLGGQAEWNEQFF
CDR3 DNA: TGTGCCAGCAGCTTGGGGGGACAGGCCGAGTGGAATGAGCAGTTCTTC

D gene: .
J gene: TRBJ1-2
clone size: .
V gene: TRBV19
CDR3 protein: CASSRTGGARGYTF
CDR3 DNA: TGTGCCAGTAGTAGGACGGGGGGCGCACGTGGCTACACCTTC

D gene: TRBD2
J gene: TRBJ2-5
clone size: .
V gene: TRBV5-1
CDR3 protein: CASSQGGLAGETQYF
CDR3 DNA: TGCGCCAGCAGCCAGGGAGGACTAGCGGGAGAGACCCAGTACTTC

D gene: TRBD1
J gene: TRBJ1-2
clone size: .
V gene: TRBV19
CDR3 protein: CASTPQGGYGYTF
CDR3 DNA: TGTGCCAGTACCCCCCAGGGGGGCTATGGCTACACCTTC

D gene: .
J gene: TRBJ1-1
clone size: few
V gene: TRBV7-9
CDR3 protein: CASSLDRVLHATEAFF
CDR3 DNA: TGTGCCAGCAGCTTAGACAGGGTTCTCCACGCCACTGAAGCTTTCTTT

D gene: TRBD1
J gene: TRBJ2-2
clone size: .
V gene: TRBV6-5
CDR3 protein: CASNTGAKGELFF
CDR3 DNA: TGTGCCAGCAACACAGGGGCGAAAGGGGAGCTGTTTTTT

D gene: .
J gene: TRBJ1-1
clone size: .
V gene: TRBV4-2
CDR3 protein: CASSRIPWGTEAFF
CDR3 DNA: TGTGCCAGCAGCCGAATCCCGTGGGGGACTGAAGCTTTCTTT